This T cell receptor beta chain was identified during a study of post-analysis software for immune sequencing data. Study conclusions and caveats: Controls showed lower frequencies than patients for roughly five TRBV segments, and TRBV5-6, TRBV5-1 and TRBV20-1 were among these.

A word on this clonotype: Antigen specificity is unknown.

The CDR3 is 15 residues long. Germline CDR1 and CDR2: MNHNY and SVGAGI (reference sequence). Trimming took 3 bases from V and 4 from J; bases not matched to a gene: 8. Unique-molecular-identifier-tagged TCR beta cDNA libraries were used. A population of about 0.9 to 10 million T cells gave rise to about half a million cDNA molecules. Each CDR3 protein is one row after TCRdb ran MiXCR on the PCR reads. Of some 800,000 distinct CDR3 sequences listed, about 43% are singletons. The sample consisted of blood. This TCR derives from a girl aged 10-17 years with multiple sclerosis. This chain joins TRBV6-6 and TRBJ2-7, with 8 bases matching TRBD2. The CDR3 loop reads CASSYRPAGAYEQYF. The CDR3 bases are TGTGCCAGCAGTTATCGTCCAGCGGGAGCATACGAGCAGTACTTC.